One sample yielded the 27 T cell receptor beta chains listed below, sequenced in a study of blood T cell repertoires in COVID-19. Sequencing was performed with immunoSEQ multiplex PCR; in TCRdb, only in-frame clones are kept and a portion is missing. The data contain under 150,000 clones, about four fifths of them singletons. Sequenced sample: peripheral blood. These receptor sequences come from a human donor in a cohort sampled during active COVID-19.

The genes are TRBV5-1 and TRBJ1-2; 7 bases align to TRBD1. Losses at the gene ends were 4 bases for V and 8 bases for J; bases not matched to a gene: 14. This CDR3 comprises 15 residues. Per germline, CDR1 SGHRS and CDR2 YFSETQ. DNA of the CDR3: TGCGCCAGCAGCGCACAACCCGGGACAGTCGCCGGCTACACCTTC. Amino acids: CASSAQPGTVAGYTF. The whole variable domain, filled in from reference TRBV5-1 and TRBJ1-2, reads KAGVTQTPRYLIKTRGQQVTLSCSPISGHRSVSWYQQTPGQGLQFLFEYFSETQRNKGNFPGRFSGRQFSNSRSEMNVSTLELGDSALYLCASSAQPGTVAGYTFGSGTRLTVV.

The chain recombines TRBV6-2 or TRBV6-3 with TRBJ2-5; the D is unclear. The germline V and J ends were trimmed by 2 bases and 2 bases, with 9 bases remaining between them. Per germline, CDR1 MNHEY and CDR2 SVGEGT. The CDR3 extends over 14 amino acids. CDR3 coding DNA: TGTGCCAGCAGTTACACAGTACGTCAAGAGACCCAGTACTTC. This encodes CASSYTVRQETQYF.

The genes are TRBV7-2 and TRBJ2-2; 9 bases line up with TRBD2. CDR3 length: 15 residues. Germline trimming cut 7 bases from V and 1 base from J; bases unmatched to any gene: 4. Germline lookup yields CDR1 SGHTA and CDR2 FQGNSA. Here the CDR3 reads CASIRSGRNTGELFF. The CDR3 DNA is TGTGCCAGCATCCGTAGCGGGAGGAACACCGGGGAGCTGTTTTTT. The full variable domain, completed using reference TRBV7-2 and TRBJ2-2, is GAGVSQSPSNKVTEKGKDVELRCDPISGHTALYWYRQSLGQGLEFLIYFQGNSAPDKSGLPSDRFSAERTGGSVSTLTIQRTQQEDSAVYLCASIRSGRNTGELFFGEGSRLTVL.

CDR3 loop: CASRAIIQGAGEQYF. The CDR3 region has the DNA TGCGCCAGCAGAGCCATAATACAGGGGGCGGGGGAGCAGTACTTC. The J gene is TRBJ2-7, the V gene TRBV5-1, with TRBD1 matching 9 bases. The CDR3 has 15 amino acids. V gave up 5 bases and J gave up 7 bases; unmatched junction bases: 13. CDR1 SGHRS and CDR2 YFSETQ come from the germline V gene. Supplemented by reference TRBV5-1 and TRBJ2-7, the full variable domain reads KAGVTQTPRYLIKTRGQQVTLSCSPISGHRSVSWYQQTPGQGLQFLFEYFSETQRNKGNFPGRFSGRQFSNSRSEMNVSTLELGDSALYLCASRAIIQGAGEQYFGPGTRLTVT.

CDR3 region: CASSPIQAFNYGYTF. CDR3 in DNA: TGTGCCAGCAGCCCCATTCAAGCTTTTAACTATGGCTACACCTTC. The genes are TRBV6-2 or TRBV6-3 and TRBJ1-2, with D unclear. In germline, CDR1 is MNHEY, CDR2 SVGEGT. Trimming removed 6 bases from V and 1 base from J, with 15 bases in between. This CDR3 spans 15 amino acids.

This chain links TRBV6-5 with TRBJ2-3; 12 bases fit TRBD2. J was trimmed by 1 base and V by 7 bases; bases with no gene match: 3. Germline loops: CDR1 MNHEY, CDR2 SVGAGI. The CDR3 consists of 15 residues. The CDR3 DNA is TGTGCCAGCATGAGGACTAGCGGGGGCACAGATACGCAGTATTTT. Translation: CASMRTSGGTDTQYF.

The rearrangement joins TRBV4-2 to TRBJ1-1, with 9 bases that match TRBD1. The CDR3 sequence is 21 residues long. The germline V gene has CDR1 LGHNA and CDR2 YNFKEQ. J gave up 4 bases and V 0 bases, and 21 bases lay outside the gene matches. The CDR3 sequence: CASSQEAVPGQGVGLGTEAFF. CDR3 nucleotide sequence: TGTGCCAGCAGCCAAGAGGCCGTCCCGGGACAGGGTGTAGGTCTGGGCACTGAAGCTTTCTTT.

The gene calls are TRBV19 and TRBJ1-6, with TRBD1 matching over 9 bases. V lost 9 bases to trimming and J lost 10 bases; unmatched junction nucleotides: 7. The V gene's germline CDR1 is LNHDA and CDR2 SQIVND (reference sequence). The CDR3 is 13 residues long. CDR3 sequence reads: CASNRDRESPLHF. The CDR3 DNA sequence: TGTGCCAGCAACCGGGACAGGGAGTCACCCCTCCACTTT. The full variable domain, rest sourced from reference TRBV19 and TRBJ1-6, is DGGITQSPKYLFRKEGQNVTLSCEQNLNHDAMYWYRQDPGQGLRLIYYSQIVNDFQKGDIAEGYSVSREKKESFPLTVTSAQKNPTAFYLCASNRDRESPLHFGNGTRLTVT.

The V call is TRBV3-1 (or the pseudogene TRBV3-2), the J call TRBJ2-7; a weak D match, TRBD2 (7 bases). This CDR3 spans 15 amino acids. V lost 1 base and J 2 bases, leaving 12 bases between the germline ends. Germline values: CDR1 LGHDT, CDR2 YNNKEL (reference sequence). The CDR3 nucleotides are TGTGCCAGCAGCCAAGTCTGGGGGGGCCCCTACGAGCAGTACTTC. It yields the protein CASSQVWGGPYEQYF.

The J gene is TRBJ1-5, the V gene TRBV19, with D possibly being TRBD1 (6 bases). The germline V gene has CDR1 LNHDA and CDR2 SQIVND (reference sequence). CDR3 size: 16 residues. The V end lost 2 bases, the J end lost 10 bases, and 21 bases lay between the germline ends. The CDR3 spells CASSIRTTGYGSPQHF. The CDR3 coding sequence is TGTGCCAGTAGTATACGAACTACAGGGTACGGATCACCCCAGCATTTT.

V and J are TRBV19 and TRBJ1-1; D may be TRBD1 (5 bases). Germline CDR1 and CDR2: LNHDA and SQIVND (reference sequence). This CDR3 is built from 14 residues. Trimming took off 10 bases at V and 4 bases at J, with 19 bases between the two ends. CDR3 amino acids: CATQGGGIGTEAFF. DNA of the CDR3: TGTGCCACCCAAGGCGGGGGTATAGGCACTGAAGCTTTCTTT.

The V call is TRBV5-1, the J call TRBJ2-5; the D gene is possibly TRBD2 (6 bases). The V gene's germline CDR1 is SGHRS and CDR2 YFSETQ. With 6 bases removed from V and 2 bases from J, the gap between germline ends came to 17 bases. The CDR3 is 15 residues long. CDR3 sequence: CASTVLAGRQETQYF. In DNA, the CDR3 is TGCGCCAGCACCGTCTTGGCAGGGAGGCAAGAGACCCAGTACTTC. The full variable domain, its missing parts supplied by reference TRBV5-1 and TRBJ2-5, is KAGVTQTPRYLIKTRGQQVTLSCSPISGHRSVSWYQQTPGQGLQFLFEYFSETQRNKGNFPGRFSGRQFSNSRSEMNVSTLELGDSALYLCASTVLAGRQETQYFGPGTRLLVL.

The chain links TRBV4-1 to TRBJ2-4; weak D call: TRBD2 (5 bases). Germline assignment: CDR1 MGHRA and CDR2 YSYEKL. The CDR3 extends over 17 amino acids. Deletions cut 2 bases from V and 3 bases from J, with 17 bases between. The CDR3 DNA reads TGCGCCAGCAGCCAAAATTCAGCGGTTACATTCAAAAACATTCAGTACTTC. This translates into CASSQNSAVTFKNIQYF.

V usage is TRBV5-4 and J usage is TRBJ1-5, with 8 bases identical to TRBD1. V lost 1 base to trimming and J lost 5 bases; unmatched junction nucleotides: 5. The CDR3 has 15 residues. Germline loops: CDR1 SGHNT, CDR2 YYREEE (reference sequence). The DNA for the CDR3 is TGTGCCAGCAGCTTGCGGACAGGGTGGGATCAGCCCCAGCATTTT. This sequence encodes CASSLRTGWDQPQHF.

The J gene is TRBJ2-3, the V gene TRBV10-1; a possible D gene is TRBD1 (5 bases). In germline, CDR1 is WNHNN, CDR2 SYGVQD (reference sequence). V was trimmed by 2 bases and J by 2 bases, leaving 11 bases between them. The CDR3 runs to 15 residues. In nucleotides, the CDR3 is TGCGCCAGCAGTGAGGCAGGGTCCCACACAGATACGCAGTATTTT. It translates to CASSEAGSHTDTQYF.

The V call is TRBV29-1, the J call TRBJ1-1; D possibly corresponds to TRBD1 (6 bases). V lost 4 bases and J lost 12, with 15 bases in between. The CDR3 contains 11 residues. Germline V gives CDR1 SQVTM, CDR2 ANQGSEA. CDR3 amino acids: CSVGGGGETFF. The CDR3 region has the DNA TGCAGCGTTGGGGGAGGGGGAGAGACTTTCTTT.

This clone is a singleton in its sample. This chain uses TRBV4-1 with TRBJ2-1; 8 nucleotides match TRBD1. The germline V gene has CDR1 MGHRA and CDR2 YSYEKL. The CDR3 has 14 amino acids. The trim removed 1 base at V and 7 bases at J, leaving 3 bases unmatched. As DNA, the CDR3 is TGCGCCAGCAGCCAAGGACAGGGGTGGAATGAGCAGTTCTTC. Protein product: CASSQGQGWNEQFF.

The V call is TRBV15, the J call TRBJ2-1, with a possible D match to TRBD1 (5 bases). The CDR3 extends over 15 amino acids. Germline values: CDR1 LNHNV, CDR2 YYDKDF (reference sequence). Trimming cost V 0 bases and J 5 bases, with 11 bases left between them. The DNA of the CDR3 is TGTGCCACCAGCAGAGATGGGGCAGGGAACAATGAGCAGTTCTTC. It specifies CATSRDGAGNNEQFF.

The chain recombines TRBV6-5 with TRBJ2-2; TRBD2 is a possible D gene (5 bases). This CDR3 contains 14 residues. Looked up from germline, CDR1 is MNHEY and CDR2 is SVGAGI. The germline V and J ends were trimmed by 7 bases and 2 bases, with 11 bases remaining between them. In DNA, the CDR3 is TGTGCCAGCAACCGCGCGGGTAACACCGGGGAGCTGTTTTTT. It specifies CASNRAGNTGELFF.

This chain connects TRBV28 to TRBJ1-2, with unresolved D. The germline CDR1 and CDR2 sequences are MDHEN and SYDVKM. CDR3 length equals 13 residues. The V gene lost 2 bases and the J gene lost 4 bases, with 8 bases spanning the gap. The CDR3 nucleotides are TGTGCCAGCAGTTTACTGCGTGGCTATGGCTACACCTTC. Amino acid sequence: CASSLLRGYGYTF.

This sequence joins TRBV4-3 and TRBJ1-2; TRBD1 is a possible D gene (6 bases). Trimming cost V 0 bases and J 7 bases, with 18 bases left between them. This CDR3 spans 16 amino acids. Germline V lookup: CDR1 LGHNA, CDR2 YSLEER. The CDR3: CASSQEGQGIEGGYTF. The CDR3 DNA is TGCGCCAGCAGCCAAGAAGGCCAGGGGATAGAGGGTGGCTACACCTTC.

The J gene is TRBJ2-5, the V gene TRBV7-6, with 9 bases that match TRBD2. With 5 bases clipped from V and 4 bases from J, the junction kept 8 bases outside the gene matches. This CDR3 spans 15 amino acids. Germline V lookup: CDR1 SGHVS, CDR2 FNYEAQ. This CDR3 is CASSTAGGRGETQYF. As DNA, the CDR3 is TGTGCCAGCAGCACAGCGGGGGGCCGGGGAGAGACCCAGTACTTC.

This chain links TRBV2 with TRBJ1-6; D unresolved. The CDR3 runs 14 residues. CDR1 and CDR2 (germline): SNHLY, FYNNEI. Deletions cut 4 bases from V and 7 bases from J, with 11 bases between. The CDR3, as DNA: TGTGCCAGCAGTGCGGAACAGCTCAATTCACCCCTCCACTTT. This translates into CASSAEQLNSPLHF.

In the case of this clone: Additional DNA sequences in this sample encode the identical CDR3. This sequence joins TRBV7-3 and TRBJ2-3, with 10 positions matching TRBD2. Germline V gives CDR1 SGHTA, CDR2 FQGTGA. This CDR3 is built from 15 residues. V lost 5 bases and J lost 3; bases outside the gene matches: 5. CDR3 in amino acids: CASSRAGGQTDTQYF. In DNA, the CDR3 is TGTGCCAGCAGCAGAGCGGGGGGGCAGACAGATACGCAGTATTTT. The full variable domain, with the rest looked up from reference TRBV7-3 and TRBJ2-3, is GAGVSQTPSNKVTEKGKYVELRCDPISGHTALYWYRQSLGQGPEFLIYFQGTGAADDSGLPNDRFFAVRPEGSVSTLKIQRTERGDSAVYLCASSRAGGQTDTQYFGPGTRLTVL.

This chain joins TRBV5-1 and TRBJ2-1, with a weak D call TRBD2 (6 bases). Germline values: CDR1 SGHRS, CDR2 YFSETQ. Between the trimmed V and J ends, which lost 4 bases and 10 bases, there was a span of 12 bases. The CDR3 extends over 12 amino acids. The CDR3 spells CASSPEGSEQFF. CDR3 sequence (DNA): TGCGCCAGCAGCCCGGAGGGGTCAGAGCAGTTCTTC.

The chain carries TRBV5-1 and TRBJ2-2; D is ambiguous. This CDR3 is built from 14 residues. Germline V gene lookup returns CDR1 SGHRS and CDR2 YFSETQ. Trimming removed 4 bases from V and 1 base from J, with 8 bases in between. CDR3 protein: CASSLRRNTGELFF. For the CDR3, the DNA is TGCGCCAGCAGCCTGAGAAGGAACACCGGGGAGCTGTTTTTT.

In this sample, this clone turned up once. The chain employs TRBV18 and TRBJ1-3; tentative D call: TRBD1 (6 bases). Germline CDR1 and CDR2: KGHSH and LQKENI. The length of the CDR3 is 14 residues. V was clipped by 4 bases and J by 0 bases, with 7 bases between them. This CDR3 reads CASSQDSSGNTIYF. The CDR3 DNA sequence: TGTGCCAGCTCACAGGACAGCTCTGGAAACACCATATATTTT.